This TCR beta chain was retrieved from a study of a mutant IDH1 vaccine in newly diagnosed glioma. Comments on this clone: The antigen is not known.

The CDR3 sequence is 12 residues long. Germline V gene lookup returns CDR1 SGHNT and CDR2 YYREEE (reference sequence). Assay: immunoSEQ multiplex PCR; the TCRdb copy retains only in-frame clones and omits some. The sample shows some 23,000 clones, around 73% of them seen only once. Regarding time point: week 11, during vaccination. Topical imiquimod was applied with each vaccine dose, which held 300 ug of mutant IDH1 20-mer peptide. This specimen consisted of PBMCs, obtained from a glioma patient whose treatment included an IDH1 peptide vaccine. The receptor was isolated from a woman aged 18-29 years with glioma. The chain uses TRBV5-4 and TRBJ2-2, with unresolved D. The CDR3 spells CGSHRDTGELFF. The CDR3 DNA reads as TGTGGTTCGCACCGGGACACCGGGGAGCTGTTTTTT.